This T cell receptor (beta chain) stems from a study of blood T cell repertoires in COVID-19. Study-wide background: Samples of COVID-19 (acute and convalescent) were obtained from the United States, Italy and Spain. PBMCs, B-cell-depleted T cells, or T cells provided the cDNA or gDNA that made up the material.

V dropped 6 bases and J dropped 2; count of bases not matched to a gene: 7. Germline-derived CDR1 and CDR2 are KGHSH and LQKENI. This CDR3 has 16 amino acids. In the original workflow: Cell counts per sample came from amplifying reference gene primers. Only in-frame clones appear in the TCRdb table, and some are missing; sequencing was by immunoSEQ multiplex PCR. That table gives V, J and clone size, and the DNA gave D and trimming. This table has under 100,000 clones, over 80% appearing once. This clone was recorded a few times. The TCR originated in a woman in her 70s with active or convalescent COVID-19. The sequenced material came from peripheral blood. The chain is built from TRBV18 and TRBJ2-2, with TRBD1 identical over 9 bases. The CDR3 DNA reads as TGTGCCAGCTCGCGGGACAGGGTCTCTAACACCGGGGAGCTGTTTTTT. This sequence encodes CASSRDRVSNTGELFF.